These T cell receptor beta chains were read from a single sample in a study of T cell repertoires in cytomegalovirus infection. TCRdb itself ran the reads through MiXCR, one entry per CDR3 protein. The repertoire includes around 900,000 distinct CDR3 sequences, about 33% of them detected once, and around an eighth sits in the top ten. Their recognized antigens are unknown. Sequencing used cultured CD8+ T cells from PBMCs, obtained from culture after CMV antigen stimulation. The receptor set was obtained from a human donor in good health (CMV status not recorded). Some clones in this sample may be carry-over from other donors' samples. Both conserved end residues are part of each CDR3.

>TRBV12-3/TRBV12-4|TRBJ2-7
CASSYGTASSYEQYF
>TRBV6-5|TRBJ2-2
CASSLGLLAGELFF
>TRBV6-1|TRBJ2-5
CASATGRETQYF
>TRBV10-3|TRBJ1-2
CAISEEDSVNYGYTF
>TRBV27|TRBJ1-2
CASSFSAYLAHIYGYTF
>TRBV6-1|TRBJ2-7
CASSKGLAGGKDYEQYF
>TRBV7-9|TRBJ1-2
CASSLGQGDGYTF
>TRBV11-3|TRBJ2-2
CASSPIEGENTGELFF
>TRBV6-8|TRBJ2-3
CASSYLLGLDSTDTQYF
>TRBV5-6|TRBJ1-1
CTSGVENTEAFF
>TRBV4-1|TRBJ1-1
CANSQDHPTEAFF
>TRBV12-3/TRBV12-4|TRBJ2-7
CASSPEVQGRYEQYF
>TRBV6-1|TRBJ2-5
CASRAFRMETQYF
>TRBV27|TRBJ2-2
CASSFSVAGELFF
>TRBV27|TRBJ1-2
CASSLSILDYGYTF
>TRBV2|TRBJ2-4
CASSGPRLDAKNIQYF
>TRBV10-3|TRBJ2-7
CAISGGGDEQYF
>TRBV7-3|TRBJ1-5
CASSLTWQGNQPQHF
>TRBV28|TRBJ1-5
CASRPYGLWDQPQHF
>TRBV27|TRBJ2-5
CASSLAGLPRGETQYF
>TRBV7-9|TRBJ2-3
CASRPLTGTYTDTQYF
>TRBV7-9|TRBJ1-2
CASSSPGQWAYGYTF
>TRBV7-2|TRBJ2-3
CVSSQDGTYTDTQYF
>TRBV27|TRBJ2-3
CASCITWALPQYF
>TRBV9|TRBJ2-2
CASRGYRDRGSGELFF
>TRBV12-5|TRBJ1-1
CASGSDLAGDLPTEGDTEAFF